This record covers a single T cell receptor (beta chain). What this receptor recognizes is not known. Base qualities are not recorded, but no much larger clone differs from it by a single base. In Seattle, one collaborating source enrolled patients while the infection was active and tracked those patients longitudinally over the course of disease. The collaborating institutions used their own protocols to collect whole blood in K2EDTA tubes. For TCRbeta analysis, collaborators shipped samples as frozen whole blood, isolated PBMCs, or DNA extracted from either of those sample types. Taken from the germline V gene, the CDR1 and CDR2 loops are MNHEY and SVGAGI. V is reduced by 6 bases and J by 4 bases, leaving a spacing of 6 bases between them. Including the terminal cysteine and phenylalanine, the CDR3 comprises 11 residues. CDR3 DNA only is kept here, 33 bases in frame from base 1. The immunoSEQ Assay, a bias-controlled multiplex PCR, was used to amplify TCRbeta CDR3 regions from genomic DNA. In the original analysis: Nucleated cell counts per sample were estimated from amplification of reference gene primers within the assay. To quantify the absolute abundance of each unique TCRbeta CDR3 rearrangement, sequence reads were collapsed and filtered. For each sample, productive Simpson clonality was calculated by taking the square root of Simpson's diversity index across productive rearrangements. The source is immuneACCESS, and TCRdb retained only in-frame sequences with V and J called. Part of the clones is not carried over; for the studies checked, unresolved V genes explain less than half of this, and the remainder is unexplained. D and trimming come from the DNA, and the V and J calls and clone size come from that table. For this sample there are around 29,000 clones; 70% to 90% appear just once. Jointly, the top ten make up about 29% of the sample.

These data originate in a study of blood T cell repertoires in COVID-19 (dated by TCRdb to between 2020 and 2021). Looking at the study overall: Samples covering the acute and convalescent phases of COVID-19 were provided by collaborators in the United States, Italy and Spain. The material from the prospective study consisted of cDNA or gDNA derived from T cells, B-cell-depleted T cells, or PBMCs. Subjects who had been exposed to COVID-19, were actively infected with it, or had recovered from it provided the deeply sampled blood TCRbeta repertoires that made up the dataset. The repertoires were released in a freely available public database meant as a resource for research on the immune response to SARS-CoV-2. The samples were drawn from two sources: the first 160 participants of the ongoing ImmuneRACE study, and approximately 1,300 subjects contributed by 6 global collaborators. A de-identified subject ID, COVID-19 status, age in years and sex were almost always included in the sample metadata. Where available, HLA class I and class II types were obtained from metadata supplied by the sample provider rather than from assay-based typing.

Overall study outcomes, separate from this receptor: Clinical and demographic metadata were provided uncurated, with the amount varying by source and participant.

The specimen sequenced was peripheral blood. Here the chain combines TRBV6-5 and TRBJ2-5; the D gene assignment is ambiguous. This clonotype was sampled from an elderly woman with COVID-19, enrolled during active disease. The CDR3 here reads CASRSRETQYF. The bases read TGTGCCAGCAGGTCCAGAGAGACCCAGTACTTC.